This is a list of T cell receptor beta chains from one sample in a study of shared clonotypes between healthy human individuals. Repertoires were generated with immunoSEQ multiplex PCR, while TCRdb's copy carries only in-frame clones and drops some. This sample yields about 2.3 million clones, of which around 92% are seen a single time; approximately 0.4% belongs to the top ten. The specimen was naive CD4+ T cells from PBMCs. These receptors were obtained from a young man in good health. Some clones in this sample may be carry-over from other donors' samples. CDR3s include the opening cysteine and the closing phenylalanine or tryptophan. Fields, in order: CDR3 protein, V gene.

CASGGTGRHNEQFF TRBV6-1
CASSDGGAAATPLHF TRBV25-1
CASSFNRGTQYF TRBV11-3
CASSPDSGALMSEQFF TRBV9
CASSLDSGGEQFF TRBV9
CASSQSPIRGNYEQYF TRBV4-1
CASSWVNYGYTF TRBV28
CASTFDRVTYEQYF TRBV6-1
CASSLLGGATQETQYF TRBV5-5
CASSHRLAGTDTQYF TRBV5-1
CASISDRAGGQPQHF TRBV2
CASSLTRSSTEAFF TRBV7-2
CASSLDRARTDTQYF TRBV5-4
CASSLLSHEQFF TRBV28
CASRSPNEQYF TRBV2
CASGRTGNTGELFF TRBV7-3
CASSLGLSTEAFF TRBV5-6
CASSTFEGTQYF TRBV5-1
CASSRPGQGYEQYF TRBV7-2
CASRHWVQGRAQPQHF TRBV28
CASSLRDRGTGELFF TRBV5-1
CASSYGERAFF TRBV6-5
CASSQGVAGEEEQYF TRBV4-1
CASSIRQITDTQYF TRBV5-1
CASTERTEAFF TRBV28
CASSSAAGELFF TRBV6-5
CASSLGQSNEQYF TRBV5-1
CASSPKETQYF TRBV7-3
CASSVGTSGNNEQFF TRBV7-9
CASSQVLGGLAKNIQYF TRBV4-3
CASSQQGEETQYF TRBV28
CASSLPQETQYF TRBV7-8
CASSETSGTLLEQFF TRBV2
CASSRGLAGYSSYEQYF TRBV7-9
CASAKSVDLNTGELFF TRBV7-2
CASGGLAEAFF TRBV27
CASSFGSPGITGAFF TRBV28
CASRHRPYEQYF TRBV28
CASRGGPISSSYNEQFF TRBV2
CAIRDRGYEQYF TRBV10-3
CASSPSGTYEQYF TRBV5-4
CASSLVGQADTEAFF TRBV5-1
CASSPPLAVYSDTQYF TRBV18
CASSYDTGELFF TRBV7-9
CASSLLVSGPNEKLFF TRBV5-5
CASSPDGGDGYTF TRBV7-9